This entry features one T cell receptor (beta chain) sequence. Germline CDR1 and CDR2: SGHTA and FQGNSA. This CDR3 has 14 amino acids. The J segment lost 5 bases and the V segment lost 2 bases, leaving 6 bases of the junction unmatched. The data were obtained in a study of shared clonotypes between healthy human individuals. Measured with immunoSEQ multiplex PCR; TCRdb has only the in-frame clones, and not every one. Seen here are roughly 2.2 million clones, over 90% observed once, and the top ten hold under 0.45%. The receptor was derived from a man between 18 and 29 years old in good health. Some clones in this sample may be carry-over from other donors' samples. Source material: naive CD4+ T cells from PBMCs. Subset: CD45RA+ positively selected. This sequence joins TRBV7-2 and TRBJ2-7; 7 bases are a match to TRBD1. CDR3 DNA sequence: TGTGCCAGCAGCTTAAAGGACAGGCTGGACGAGCAGTACTTC. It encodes CASSLKDRLDEQYF.